This T cell receptor beta chain was observed in a study of shared clonotypes between healthy human individuals (TCRdb year 2020). At the level of the whole study: The cohort comprised two women and a few men aged 18 to 49 years. Per donor, three plates each were used for CD4 naive and CD4 memory, two for CD8 naive, and one for CD8 memory. Blood TCR repertoires of five healthy adults were deeply sequenced to estimate repertoire size and the extent of clonotype sharing between individuals. To increase sequencing depth and limit assay-specific biases, different laboratories used diverse techniques to prepare libraries and sequence TCR repertoires. Leukapheresis yielded between about 0.94 and 9.5 billion PBMCs per donor.

Using the deep immunoSEQ assay, multiplex PCR amplified TCR CDR3 regions from genomic DNA. Extracted genomic DNA from each cell subset was spread evenly across all wells of several immunoSEQ 96-well plates, with each plate serving as a replicate. Each replicate PCR for sorted subsets received around 200 ng genomic DNA, equal to 30,000 or so T cell genomes. Purified libraries were measured with a Qubit 3.0 fluorometer, size-checked on a Bioanalyzer 2100, and measured again with the KAPA Library Quantification kit. Each immunoSEQ 96-well plate was sequenced on its own single-read 150-cycle Illumina NextSeq 550 flow cell. The authors processed their data as follows. The immunoSEQ output contained only junctional sequences without quality scores, so filtering could not match that applied to full-length reads. To assign V/J genes and CDR3, sequences were annotated using PyIR, a Python wrapper for IgBLAST v1.9, with IMGT germline references. Reads were removed for weak V/J assignments (E-value above 1e-6), missing CDR3, stop codons, out-of-frame junctions, or ambiguous translated residues. A V3J clonotype was defined by an identical inferred V gene, J gene, and CDR3 amino acid sequence. To compute the percentage overlap between repertoires, the number of shared unique clonotypes was divided by the size of the smaller repertoire. Richness of each repertoire was evaluated using RTK rarefaction, the Chao1 estimator, and Recon v2.1 estimates of unobserved clonotypes. Generation probabilities for all TCRbeta clonotypes obtained by the gDNA method from a handful of donors were computed using OLGA. TCRdb stores this immuneACCESS table with in-frame sequences only. Part of the clones is absent; in the studies checked, under half of the shortfall reflects unresolved V genes, and no reason is known for the rest. That table is the source of V, J and clone size, and D and trimming were worked out from the DNA. The sample table shows about 1,800,000 clones, and about 95% are seen once. Around 1% of the sample rests with the top ten.

General findings and caveats noted by the study authors: Sampling was restricted to blood, and TCR repertoires in tissue are likely to differ from TCR repertoires in blood. Naive subsets generally had larger estimated clonotype richness than memory subsets did. Compared with non-shared clonotypes, clonotypes shared by all four sorted-subset donors had higher generation probabilities. Because the study included only a small number of donors, the genetic and exposure-history diversity represented was limited. Incomplete sequencing was indicated by rarefaction of sorted-subset datasets, despite the large sequencing depth. When several donors were compared, the shared fraction of clonotypes was around 5% for naive CD4, 3% to 4% for naive CD8, about 2.4% for memory CD4, and around 0.4% for memory CD8. Pairwise subsampling indicated that sequencing depth was expected to affect the degree of clonotype sharing among donors.

The germline V gene (reference sequence) supplies CDR1 DFQATT and CDR2 SNEGSKA. The CDR3, cysteine through phenylalanine, is 11 amino acids long. The sequence is cut down to CDR3 DNA, 33 bases in frame from base 1. Trimming takes 0 bases from V and 13 bases from J, and the germline ends sit 13 bases apart. Details on this clone: The antigen it recognizes is unknown. One base away there is no much larger clone; base qualities are not given.

CD8 naive samples consisted of CD45RO-negative cells that were positively selected for CCR7, yielding a CD45RA+CCR7+ population without TemRA cells. The donors were healthy, HIV-negative adults who had no recently reported acute infections or vaccinations. Every donor was a Caucasian adult living in Nashville, Tennessee, USA. Blood was collected by leukapheresis, and PBMCs were isolated by Ficoll-Histopaque density gradient centrifugation and then cryopreserved in liquid nitrogen vapor phase. Analytical flow cytometry was used to check the purity and quantity of each magnetically sorted T cell population. From each sorted fraction, genomic DNA was isolated and quantified by UV absorbance on a Nanodrop 2000c.

This TCR was recovered from a man aged 18 to 29 in good health. The sequencing sample was made of naive CD8+ T cells sorted from blood. Reading the label with the study, this specimen's cell subset or site is: CD45RA+CCR7+. The rearrangement combines TRBV20-1 with TRBJ2-7, with a weak D call of TRBD1 (6 bases match). The CDR3 protein is CSAREASGVYF. The DNA sequence is TGCAGTGCTAGAGAAGCGTCAGGGGTTTACTTC.